This T cell receptor beta chain was observed in a study of blood T cell repertoires in COVID-19. Study summary: PBMCs, B-cell-depleted T cells, or T cells provided the cDNA or gDNA that made up the material.

Using immunoSEQ multiplex PCR, the repertoire was profiled, and TCRdb retains in-frame clones only, with some absent. The profile shows 200,000 to 250,000 clones, around 83% of them singletons. Germline loops: CDR1 MNHEY, CDR2 SVGAGI. V shed 4 bases and J shed 3 bases, with 16 bases lying between them. CDR3 length: 16 residues. The sequenced material came from peripheral blood. This receptor was taken from a human donor in a cohort sampled during active COVID-19. The chain couples TRBV6-5 to TRBJ2-1; D is possibly TRBD1 (6 bases). The CDR3 reads CASSSIRTAFYNEQFF. The CDR3 nucleotides read TGTGCCAGCAGTTCCATACGGACAGCTTTCTACAATGAGCAGTTCTTC.